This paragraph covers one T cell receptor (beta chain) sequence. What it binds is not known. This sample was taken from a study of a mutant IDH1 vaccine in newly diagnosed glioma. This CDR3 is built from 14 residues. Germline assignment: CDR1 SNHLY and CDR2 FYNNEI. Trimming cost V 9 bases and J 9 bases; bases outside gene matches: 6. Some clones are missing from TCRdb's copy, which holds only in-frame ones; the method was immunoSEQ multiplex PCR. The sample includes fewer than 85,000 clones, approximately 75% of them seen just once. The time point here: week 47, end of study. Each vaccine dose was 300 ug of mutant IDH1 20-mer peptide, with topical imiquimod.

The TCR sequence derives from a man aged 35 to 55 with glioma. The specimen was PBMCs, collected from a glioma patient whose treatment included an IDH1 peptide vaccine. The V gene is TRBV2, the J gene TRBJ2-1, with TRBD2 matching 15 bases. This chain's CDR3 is CARRTSGGASEQFF. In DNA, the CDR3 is TGTGCCAGACGGACTAGCGGGGGGGCCAGTGAGCAGTTCTTC.